The 30 T cell receptor beta chains below all came from one sample that was sequenced in a study of cytomegalovirus exposure and HLA in healthy donors. Produced via immunoSEQ multiplex PCR; TCRdb's table is partial and in-frame only. Of some 170,000 clones listed, 75% to 90% are singletons. Sequencing used PBMCs. Every receptor here comes from a woman aged 18-29 years in good health and CMV-seronegative.

This rearrangement joins TRBV4-2 to TRBJ2-2, with 9 bases lining up with TRBD2. Germline CDR1 and CDR2: LGHNA and YNFKEQ. This CDR3 has 17 amino acids. The V and J ends lost 0 bases and 8 bases, in that order; junction bases with no gene match: 10. CDR3 nucleotides: TGTGCCAGCAGCCAAGACGTGCTAGCGGGGAGATGGGGGGAGCTGTTTTTT. Translation gives CASSQDVLAGRWGELFF.

This chain connects TRBV7-8 to TRBJ1-5; 7 bases agree with TRBD1. This CDR3 has 16 amino acids. Germline CDR1 is SGHVS and CDR2 is FQNEAQ. V lost 0 bases and J lost 2; bases outside the gene matches: 4. The CDR3 region is CASSLAGGAGNQPQHF. CDR3 bases: TGTGCCAGCAGCTTAGCAGGGGGCGCAGGCAATCAGCCCCAGCATTTT.

The chain employs TRBV11-2 and TRBJ2-7; 10 bases line up with TRBD2. There are 16 residues in the CDR3. CDR1 SGHAT and CDR2 FQNNGV come from the germline V gene. With 2 bases clipped from V and 0 bases from J, the junction kept 4 bases outside the gene matches. The CDR3 DNA reads TGTGCCAGCAGCTTATTCTCTAGCGGGAGCTCCTACGAGCAGTACTTC. This gives the protein CASSLFSSGSSYEQYF.

The rearrangement uses TRBV6-1 and TRBJ2-1; D uncertain. Germline V lookup: CDR1 MNHNS, CDR2 SASEGT. This CDR3 has 12 residues. V dropped 4 bases and J dropped 9 bases, with 10 bases sitting between them. CDR3 loop: CASSAHRSEQFF. For the CDR3, the DNA is TGTGCCAGCAGTGCACACCGGAGTGAGCAGTTCTTC.

This clone was observed a single time. This chain connects TRBV27 to TRBJ2-7; 7 bases agree with TRBD1. The CDR3 consists of 16 residues. Germline values: CDR1 MNHEY, CDR2 SMNVEV (reference sequence). The V segment lost 2 bases and the J segment 11 bases; nucleotides outside the gene matches: 18. CDR3 sequence (DNA): TGTGCCAGCAGTTTAAAGTATAACAGGGGTGTTTTAAGGAAGTACTTC. It translates to CASSLKYNRGVLRKYF.

The V and J genes are TRBV2 and TRBJ1-2; 9 bases are shared with TRBD1. CDR3 length: 15 amino acids. Germline CDR1 SNHLY, CDR2 FYNNEI. The V segment lost 6 bases and the J segment 4 bases; nucleotides outside the gene matches: 9. This CDR3 reads CASRPGTGPSYGYTF. CDR3 coding DNA: TGTGCCAGCAGACCCGGGACAGGGCCCTCCTATGGCTACACCTTC.

The chain combines TRBV11-3 with TRBJ2-2, with D perhaps TRBD2 (6 bases). Deletions cut 3 bases from V and 14 bases from J, with 19 bases between. Germline lookup yields CDR1 SGHNT and CDR2 YENEEA. The CDR3 sequence is 14 residues long. CDR3 in amino acids: CASSFTLSGGKLFF. For the CDR3, the DNA is TGTGCCAGCAGCTTCACCCTAAGTGGGGGGAAACTGTTTTTT.

This chain connects TRBV7-8 to TRBJ1-3, with D uncertain. The CDR3 totals 18 residues. Trimming stripped 2 bases from V and 0 bases from J, with 17 bases between. Germline loops: CDR1 SGHVS, CDR2 FQNEAQ. CDR3 in amino acids: CASSLLTGRPSSGNTIYF. The CDR3 DNA is TGTGCCAGCAGCTTACTGACCGGGAGGCCCAGCTCTGGAAACACCATATATTTT. Full variable domain (remainder filled in from reference TRBV7-8 and TRBJ1-3): GAGVSQSPRYKVAKRGQDVALRCDPISGHVSLFWYQQALGQGPEFLTYFQNEAQLDKSGLPSDRFFAERPEGSVSTLKIQRTQQEDSAVYLCASSLLTGRPSSGNTIYFGEGSWLTVV.

The rearrangement links TRBV7-8 to TRBJ2-7; TRBD2 matches 9 bases. J gave up 5 bases and V 7 bases, and 12 bases lay outside the gene matches. Germline V gene lookup returns CDR1 SGHVS and CDR2 FQNEAQ. This CDR3 contains 15 residues. CDR3 nucleotides: TGTGCCAGCATCCCCTTCGGTAGCGGGAGCCACGAGCAGTACTTC. It codes for CASIPFGSGSHEQYF.

A single count supports this clone. The CDR3 DNA reads as TGTGCCAGCAGCTACCGAACCACAGGGGGAGATGGCTACACCTTC. Translation gives CASSYRTTGGDGYTF. V usage is TRBV5-4 and J usage is TRBJ1-2; 8 bases are a match to TRBD1. This CDR3 is built from 15 residues. Germline CDR1 and CDR2: SGHNT and YYREEE (reference sequence). V gave up 3 bases and J gave up 6 bases; unmatched junction bases: 10.

The rearrangement links TRBV5-1 to TRBJ1-3, with 10 bases that match TRBD1. Germline-derived CDR1 and CDR2 are SGHRS and YFSETQ. The V segment lost 4 bases and the J segment 10 bases; nucleotides outside the gene matches: 8. This CDR3 spans 14 amino acids. Here the CDR3 reads CASSPQGQGETIYF. DNA of the CDR3: TGCGCCAGCAGCCCACAAGGACAGGGGGAGACCATATATTTT.

The genes are TRBV9 and TRBJ2-3; perhaps TRBD2 as D (6 bases). In germline, CDR1 is SGDLS, CDR2 YYNGEE. The CDR3 covers 13 residues. The ends were cut back, 4 bases at V and 5 bases at J, with 11 bases in the middle. CDR3 residues: CASSPPTRDTQYF. CDR3 coding DNA: TGTGCCAGCAGCCCCCCGACTAGAGATACGCAGTATTTT. Full variable domain (outside the CDR3, taken from reference TRBV9 and TRBJ2-3): DSGVTQTPKHLITATGQRVTLRCSPRSGDLSVYWYQQSLDQGLQFLIQYYNGEERAKGNILERFSAQQFPDLHSELNLSSLELGDSALYFCASSPPTRDTQYFGPGTRLTVL.

J is TRBJ2-7 and V is TRBV5-1; TRBD2 agrees at 7 bases. CDR1 and CDR2 (germline): SGHRS, YFSETQ. The CDR3 has 16 amino acids. V lost 4 bases to trimming and J lost 6 bases; unmatched junction nucleotides: 16. CDR3 sequence reads: CASSNLDLADPSEQYF. CDR3 bases: TGCGCCAGCAGCAACCTGGATCTAGCGGATCCCTCCGAGCAGTACTTC.

CDR3 nucleotide sequence: TGTGCCAGCAGCTTACTGCAGGGGGACAATGAGCAGTTCTTC. Its translation is CASSLLQGDNEQFF. The chain uses TRBV7-2 and TRBJ2-1; 7 bases match TRBD1. This CDR3 has 14 residues. V was clipped by 2 bases and J by 5 bases; unmatched bases: 3. The germline CDR1 and CDR2 sequences are SGHTA and FQGNSA.

V usage is TRBV7-8 and J usage is TRBJ2-1, with 11 bases fitting TRBD2. Trimming took 5 bases from V and 9 from J; bases not matched to a gene: 9. Per germline, CDR1 SGHVS and CDR2 FQNEAQ. There are 15 residues in the CDR3. The CDR3 nucleotides are TGTGCCAGCAGCCTCCTAGCGGGGGGCACAGTTGAGCAGTTCTTC. Residues: CASSLLAGGTVEQFF. Filled out from reference TRBV7-8 and TRBJ2-1, the complete variable domain reads GAGVSQSPRYKVAKRGQDVALRCDPISGHVSLFWYQQALGQGPEFLTYFQNEAQLDKSGLPSDRFFAERPEGSVSTLKIQRTQQEDSAVYLCASSLLAGGTVEQFFGPGTRLTVL.

The chain combines TRBV5-1 with TRBJ2-5, with TRBD2 as a possible D gene (6 bases). The CDR3 covers 15 residues. Germline-derived CDR1 and CDR2 are SGHRS and YFSETQ. V lost 1 base and J lost 4, with 14 bases in between. The CDR3 sequence is CASSLYRGGPETQYF. In nucleotides, the CDR3 is TGCGCCAGCAGCTTGTATCGCGGAGGGCCAGAGACCCAGTACTTC.

V gene TRBV9 combines with J gene TRBJ1-3; 7 nucleotides agree with TRBD1. The V gene's germline CDR1 is SGDLS and CDR2 YYNGEE. After removal of 4 bases from V and 4 bases from J, the junction contained 8 bases not matched to a gene. The CDR3 consists of 15 residues. CDR3 sequence: CASSLDRAWGNTIYF. CDR3 sequence (DNA): TGTGCCAGCAGCTTAGACAGGGCGTGGGGAAACACCATATATTTT.

The chain is built from TRBV5-1 and TRBJ1-1; tentative D call: TRBD1 (5 bases). Germline V gene lookup returns CDR1 SGHRS and CDR2 YFSETQ. The CDR3 consists of 15 residues. V was cut by 0 bases and J by 4 bases, with 13 bases left in between. The CDR3 sequence: CASSLEAGSATEAFF. The CDR3 DNA follows: TGCGCCAGCAGCTTGGAGGCAGGGTCGGCCACTGAAGCTTTCTTT. Combining the CDR3 with reference TRBV5-1 and TRBJ1-1 gives the whole variable domain KAGVTQTPRYLIKTRGQQVTLSCSPISGHRSVSWYQQTPGQGLQFLFEYFSETQRNKGNFPGRFSGRQFSNSRSEMNVSTLELGDSALYLCASSLEAGSATEAFFGQGTRLTVV.

This rearrangement joins TRBV5-4 to TRBJ1-2, with D tentatively TRBD1 (5 bases). The germline CDR1 and CDR2 sequences are SGHNT and YYREEE (reference sequence). The CDR3 is 13 residues long. Trimming took 6 bases from V and 0 from J, leaving 9 bases between them. CDR3 nucleotides: TGTGCCAGCAATCGGGGGGCTAACTATGGCTACACCTTC. This translates into CASNRGANYGYTF.

V is TRBV18 and J is TRBJ2-1; TRBD1 agrees at 7 bases. Germline CDR1 reads KGHSH; CDR2 reads LQKENI. V lost 6 bases and J lost 7; bases outside the gene matches: 6. The CDR3 is 13 amino acids. CDR3 loop: CASSLTGSNEQFF. As DNA, the CDR3 is TGTGCCAGCTCCCTGACAGGGAGTAATGAGCAGTTCTTC.

The chain has TRBV13 and TRBJ1-1, with D uncertain. Trimming removed 2 bases at V and 8 bases at J, with 15 bases between. The germline V gene encodes CDR1 PRHDT and CDR2 FYEKMQ (reference sequence). The CDR3 has 14 amino acids. This chain's CDR3 is CASSLSKYGGEAFF. CDR3 nucleotide sequence: TGTGCCAGCAGCTTATCAAAGTACGGCGGGGAAGCTTTCTTT.

The chain recombines TRBV10-3 with TRBJ1-6; D possibly corresponds to TRBD1 (5 bases). The CDR3 contains 16 residues. The germline V gene has CDR1 ENHRY and CDR2 SYGVKD. Deletions cut 4 bases from V and 0 bases from J, with 10 bases between. This CDR3 is CAISAGGSSYNSPLHF. CDR3 coding DNA: TGTGCCATCAGTGCTGGGGGGAGCTCCTATAATTCACCCCTCCACTTT.

As for this clone: One junction end does not reproduce the germline sequence, and a read error may be involved. The chain carries TRBV6-5 and TRBJ1-2; 9 bases fit TRBD1. The CDR3 runs 15 residues. The germline V gene has CDR1 MNHEY and CDR2 SVGAGI. The CDR3 region has the DNA TGTGCCAGCAGGGTACCTGGGACAGGGAACTCTGGCTACACCTTC. Its protein is CASRVPGTGNSGYTF.

The CDR3: CASSTWMGQNIQYF. CDR3 bases: TGTGCCAGCAGCACCTGGATGGGCCAAAACATTCAGTACTTC. The V call is TRBV5-8, the J call TRBJ2-4; unclear D gene. CDR1 and CDR2 (germline): SGHTS, YDEGEE. Trimming took 4 bases from V and 5 from J, leaving 13 bases between them. This CDR3 has 14 residues.

The chain couples TRBV4-1 to TRBJ1-1, with D hard to call. Germline CDR1 MGHRA, CDR2 YSYEKL. The V gene lost 4 bases and the J gene lost 4 bases, with 22 bases spanning the gap. The CDR3 runs to 17 residues. This chain's CDR3 is CASSPAPRGMIATEAFF. Written as DNA, the CDR3 is TGCGCCAGCAGCCCCGCCCCGCGGGGTATGATCGCCACTGAAGCTTTCTTT.

This chain links TRBV15 with TRBJ2-6; 7 bases match TRBD2. J was trimmed by 0 bases and V by 6 bases; bases with no gene match: 2. In germline, CDR1 is LNHNV, CDR2 YYDKDF (reference sequence). The CDR3 spans 15 residues. The CDR3 sequence: CATRPGGSGANVLTF. CDR3 DNA: TGTGCCACCAGGCCGGGGGGCTCTGGGGCCAACGTCCTGACTTTC. The variable domain in full, completed from reference TRBV15 and TRBJ2-6, reads DAMVIQNPRYQVTQFGKPVTLSCSQTLNHNVMYWYQQKSSQAPKLLFHYYDKDFNNEADTPDNFQSRRPNTSFCFLDIRSPGLGDTAMYLCATRPGGSGANVLTFGAGSRLTVL.

The rearrangement links TRBV18 to TRBJ2-7; 11 bases match TRBD2. The CDR3 consists of 19 residues. The germline V gene has CDR1 KGHSH and CDR2 LQKENI. V lost 6 bases to trimming and J lost 0 bases; unmatched junction nucleotides: 16. DNA for the CDR3: TGTGCCAGCTCTCTATTGACCAATAGCGGGAGGGCCCGCTCCTACGAGCAGTACTTC. Translated: CASSLLTNSGRARSYEQYF.

The rearrangement links TRBV11-2 to TRBJ1-2; D gene ambiguous. The CDR3 is 13 residues long. V lost 1 base, J lost 4 bases, and 7 bases lay in between. Germline V CDR1 and CDR2: SGHAT, FQNNGV. Written as DNA, the CDR3 is TGTGCCAGCAGCTTAGTATTCAGCTATGGCTACACCTTC. Amino acids: CASSLVFSYGYTF.

The chain couples TRBV6-1 to TRBJ1-1; D is perhaps TRBD1 (6 bases). Trimming shortened V by 8 bases and J by 4 bases, and 14 bases separated the two germline ends. The germline V gene has CDR1 MNHNS and CDR2 SASEGT. This CDR3 spans 13 amino acids. The CDR3 DNA follows: TGTGCCAGCGCTCTAGGGGGGGGCACTGAAGCTTTCTTT. It specifies CASALGGGTEAFF.

The rearrangement joins TRBV10-3 to TRBJ2-7; 14 nucleotides line up with TRBD2. Germline assignment: CDR1 ENHRY and CDR2 SYGVKD. V gave up 11 bases and J gave up 2 bases; unmatched junction bases: 17. The CDR3 runs to 18 residues. CDR3 residues: CAATPGLAGGKGAYEQYF. The CDR3 nucleotides read TGTGCCGCCACTCCCGGACTAGCGGGAGGCAAAGGGGCCTACGAGCAGTACTTC.